The 6 T cell receptor beta chains presented below share a single source sample, sequenced in a study of OX40 agonist ivuxolimab in advanced cancers. Clones were read by immunoSEQ multiplex PCR, and TCRdb kept only the in-frame ones, dropping some. The sample lists around 26,000 clones; around 85% were seen once. The specimen was CD4+ or CD8+ T cells sorted from blood, collected in a trial of the OX40 agonist ivuxolimab. The receptors stem from an adult with an advanced solid tumor such as melanoma, head and neck, liver or kidney cancer.

The chain carries TRBV15 and TRBJ2-2; weak D call: TRBD1 (5 bases). This CDR3 has 16 amino acids. Germline values: CDR1 LNHNV, CDR2 YYDKDF (reference sequence). The V and J ends lost 1 base and 4 bases respectively, with 13 bases between them. CDR3 DNA: TGTGCCACCAGCAGAGCCCGTGGGGCGAGCACCGGGGAGCTGTTTTTT. As protein: CATSRARGASTGELFF.

This clone occurred a few times. The V gene is TRBV4-3, the J gene TRBJ2-3; 14 positions match TRBD2. The CDR3 has 16 amino acids. The junction had 1 base not matched to a gene; V was cut back by 4 bases and J by 1 base. Germline V lookup: CDR1 LGHNA, CDR2 YSLEER. The CDR3 DNA is TGCGCCAGCAGCCGGGGACTAGCGGGGGGCACAGATACGCAGTATTTT. This encodes CASSRGLAGGTDTQYF.

V is TRBV11-1 and J is TRBJ1-2; D ambiguous. V was pared by 5 bases and J by 5 bases, with 6 bases between. The CDR3 consists of 11 residues. Germline loops: CDR1 SGHAT, CDR2 FQDESV (reference sequence). CDR3 in amino acids: CASSATYGYTF. The CDR3, as DNA: TGTGCCAGCAGCGCTACTTATGGCTACACCTTC.

The chain uses TRBV28 and TRBJ2-4, with D perhaps TRBD1 (5 bases). In germline, CDR1 is MDHEN, CDR2 SYDVKM. This CDR3 is 15 amino acids long. V gave up 3 bases and J gave up 3 bases, with 12 bases separating them. Here the CDR3 DNA reads TGTGCCAGCAGTTTCGACAGCTACGACAAAAACATTCAGTACTTC. Translating it yields CASSFDSYDKNIQYF.

This chain connects TRBV15 to TRBJ1-4; the D is unclear. CDR1 is LNHNV, CDR2 YYDKDF, per germline (reference sequence). Trimming took 0 bases from V and 6 from J, leaving 17 bases between them. This CDR3 is 17 amino acids long. The CDR3 region is CATSRDRGRIVDEKLFF. DNA of the CDR3: TGTGCCACCAGCAGAGATAGAGGCAGAATTGTTGATGAAAAACTGTTTTTT.

V and J are TRBV19 and TRBJ2-5; TRBD2 is a possible D gene (5 bases). The better agreement between TRBJ2-7 and the DNA end casts doubt on the J call. Germline loops: CDR1 LNHDA, CDR2 SQIVND (reference sequence). The CDR3 contains 14 residues. In nucleotides, the CDR3 is TGTGCCAGTAGTATATATGGAGGTGCCTACGAGCAGTACTTC. This gives the protein CASSIYGGAYEQYF.